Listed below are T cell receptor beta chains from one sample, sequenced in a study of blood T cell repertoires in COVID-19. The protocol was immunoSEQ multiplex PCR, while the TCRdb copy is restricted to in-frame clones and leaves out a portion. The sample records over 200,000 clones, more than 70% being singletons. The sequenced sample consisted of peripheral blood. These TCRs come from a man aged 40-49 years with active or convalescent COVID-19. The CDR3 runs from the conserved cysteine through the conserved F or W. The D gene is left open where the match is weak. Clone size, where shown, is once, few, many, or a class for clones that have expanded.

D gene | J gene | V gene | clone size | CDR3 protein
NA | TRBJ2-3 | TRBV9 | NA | CASSVRTATDTQYF
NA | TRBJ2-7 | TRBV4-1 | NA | CASSQAQGSYEQYF
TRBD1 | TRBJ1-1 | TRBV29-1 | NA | CSVTGGLNTEAFF
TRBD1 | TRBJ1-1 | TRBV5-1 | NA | CASSFGTGGAEAFF
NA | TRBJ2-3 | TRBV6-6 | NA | CASSYQQIRDTQYF
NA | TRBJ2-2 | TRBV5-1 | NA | CASSQETGYTGELFF
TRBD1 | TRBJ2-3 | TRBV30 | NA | CAWSEGQVTDTQYF
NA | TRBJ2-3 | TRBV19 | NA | CASSIGQYSKTDTQYF
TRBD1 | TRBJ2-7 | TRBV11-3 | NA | CASTGTGPYEQYF
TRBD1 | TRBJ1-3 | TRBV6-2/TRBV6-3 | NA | CASSPGTAGNTIYF
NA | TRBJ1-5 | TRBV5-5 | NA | CASSLGFRGDQPQHF
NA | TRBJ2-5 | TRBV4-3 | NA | CASSPMTSMETQYF
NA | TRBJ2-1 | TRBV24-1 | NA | CATSDLQWGGTFF
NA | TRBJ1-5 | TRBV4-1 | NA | CASSQERGSNQPQHF
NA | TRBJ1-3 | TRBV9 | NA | CASSVGYGGNTIYF
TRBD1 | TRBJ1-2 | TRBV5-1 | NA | CASSQGQGGYGYTF
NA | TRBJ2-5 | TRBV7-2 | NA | CASSPRGASGETQYF
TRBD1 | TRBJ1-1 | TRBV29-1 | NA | CSVDLTGLATTEAFF
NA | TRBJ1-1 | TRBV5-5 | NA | CASSLESNTEAFF
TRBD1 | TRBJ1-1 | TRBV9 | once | CASSVAQGAPTEAFF
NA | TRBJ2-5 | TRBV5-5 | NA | CASSTGSEETQYF
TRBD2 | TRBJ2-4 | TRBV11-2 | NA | CASSWGGGPTIQYF
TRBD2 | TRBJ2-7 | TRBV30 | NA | CAWSPLAGVSYEQYF
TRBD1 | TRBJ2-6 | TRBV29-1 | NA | CSVEEWDRQRGATGANVLTF
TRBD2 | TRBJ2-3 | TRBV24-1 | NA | CATSDLGTSGGRDTQYF
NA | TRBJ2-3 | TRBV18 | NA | CASSPGGAADTQYF
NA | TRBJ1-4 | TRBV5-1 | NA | CASSLDRANEKLFF
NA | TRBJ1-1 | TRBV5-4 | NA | CASSFPGQMNTEAFF
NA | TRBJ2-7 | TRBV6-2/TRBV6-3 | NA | CASSLTGLSYEQYF
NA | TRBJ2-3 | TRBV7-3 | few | CASSLSGGAPTDTQYF
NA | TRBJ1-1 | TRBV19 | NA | CASSIVRERTEAFF
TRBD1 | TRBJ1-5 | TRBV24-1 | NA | CATSESDRGFNQPQHF
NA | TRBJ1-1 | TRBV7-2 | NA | CASSFRYNTEAFF
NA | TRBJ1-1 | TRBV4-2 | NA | CASSQDGQLNTEAFF
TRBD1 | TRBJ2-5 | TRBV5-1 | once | CASSPSYRGETQYF